This TCR beta chain comes out of a study of cytomegalovirus exposure and HLA in healthy donors. The V gene lost 2 bases and the J gene lost 0 bases, with 9 bases spanning the gap. There are 15 residues in the CDR3. Germline values: CDR1 MGHDK, CDR2 SYGVNS. A multiplex PCR was run with 60 Vbeta primers and 13 Jbeta primers. Assay used: immunoSEQ multiplex PCR; TCRdb lists only in-frame clones, some missing. The listing records 200,000 to 250,000 clones. Sequencing was carried out using PBMCs. The source is a woman aged 25 to 45 in good health and CMV-seropositive. This chain joins TRBV25-1 and TRBJ2-3; tentative D call: TRBD2 (6 bases). The CDR3: CASSEPGTSTDTQYF. The CDR3 DNA reads as TGTGCCAGCAGTGAACCGGGGACTAGCACAGATACGCAGTATTTT. The variable domain in full, completed from reference TRBV25-1 and TRBJ2-3, reads EADIYQTPRYLVIGTGKKITLECSQTMGHDKMYWYQQDPGMELHLIHYSYGVNSTEKGDLSSESTVSRIRTEHFPLTLESARPSHTSQYLCASSEPGTSTDTQYFGPGTRLTVL.